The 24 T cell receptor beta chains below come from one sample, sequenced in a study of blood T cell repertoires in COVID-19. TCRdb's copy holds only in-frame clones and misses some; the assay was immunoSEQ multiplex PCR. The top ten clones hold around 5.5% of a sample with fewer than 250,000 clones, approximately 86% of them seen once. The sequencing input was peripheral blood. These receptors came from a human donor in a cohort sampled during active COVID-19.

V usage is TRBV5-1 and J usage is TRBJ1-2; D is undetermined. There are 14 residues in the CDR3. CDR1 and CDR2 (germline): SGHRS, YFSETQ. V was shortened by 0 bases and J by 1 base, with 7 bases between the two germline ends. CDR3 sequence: CASSLEHLNYGYTF. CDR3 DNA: TGCGCCAGCAGCTTGGAACACCTTAACTATGGCTACACCTTC.

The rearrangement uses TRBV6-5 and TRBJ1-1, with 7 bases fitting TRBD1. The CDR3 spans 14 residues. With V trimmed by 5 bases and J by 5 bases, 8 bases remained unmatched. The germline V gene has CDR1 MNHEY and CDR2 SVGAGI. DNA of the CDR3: TGTGCCAGCAGTAAGACCTACAGGGGAACTGAAGCTTTCTTT. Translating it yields CASSKTYRGTEAFF.

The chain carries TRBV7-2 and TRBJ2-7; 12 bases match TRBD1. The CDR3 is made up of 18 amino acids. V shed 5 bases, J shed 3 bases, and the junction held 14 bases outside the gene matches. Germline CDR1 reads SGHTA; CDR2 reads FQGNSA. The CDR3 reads CASSARGPGQGAFYEQYF. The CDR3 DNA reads TGTGCCAGCAGCGCACGGGGCCCGGGACAGGGGGCTTTCTACGAGCAGTACTTC.

The CDR3 DNA reads as TGTGCCAGTAGTAAGAGGGGGCTAGAAGATCAGCCCCAGCATTTT. It is translated as CASSKRGLEDQPQHF. The V call is TRBV19, the J call TRBJ1-5; 7 bases map to TRBD1. The germline gives CDR1 LNHDA, CDR2 SQIVND (reference sequence). The CDR3 extends over 15 amino acids. Losses at the gene ends were 4 bases for V and 5 bases for J; bases not matched to a gene: 8.

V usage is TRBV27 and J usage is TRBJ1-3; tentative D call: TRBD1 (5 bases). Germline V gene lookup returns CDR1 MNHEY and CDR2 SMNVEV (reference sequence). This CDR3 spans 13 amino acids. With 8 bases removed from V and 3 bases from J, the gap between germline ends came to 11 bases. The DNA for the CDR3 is TGTGCCAGCGGGCGCGGGGGTGGAAACACCATATATTTT. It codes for CASGRGGGNTIYF.

CDR3 loop: CASSYSRTSGYNEQFF. CDR3 bases: TGTGCCAGCAGTTACTCGAGGACTAGCGGCTACAATGAGCAGTTCTTC. The rearrangement links TRBV6-5 to TRBJ2-1; 10 nucleotides line up with TRBD2. The length of the CDR3 is 16 residues. V shed 0 bases, J shed 3 bases, and the junction held 2 bases outside the gene matches. Germline V CDR1 and CDR2: MNHEY, SVGAGI.

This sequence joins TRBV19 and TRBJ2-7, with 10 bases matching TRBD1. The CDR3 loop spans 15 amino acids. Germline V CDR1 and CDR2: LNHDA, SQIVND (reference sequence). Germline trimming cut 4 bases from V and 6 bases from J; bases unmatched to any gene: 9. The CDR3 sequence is CASSNGQGGVSEQYF. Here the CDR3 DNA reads TGTGCCAGTAGTAACGGACAGGGGGGTGTCTCCGAGCAGTACTTC.

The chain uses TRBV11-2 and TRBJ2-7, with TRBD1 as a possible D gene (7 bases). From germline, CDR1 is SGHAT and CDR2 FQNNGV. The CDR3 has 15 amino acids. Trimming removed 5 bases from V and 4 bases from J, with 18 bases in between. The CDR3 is CASSPLRGAAYEQYF. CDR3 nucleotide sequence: TGTGCCAGCAGCCCCCTCAGGGGGGCCGCGTACGAGCAGTACTTC. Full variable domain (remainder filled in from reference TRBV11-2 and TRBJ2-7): EAGVAQSPRYKIIEKRQSVAFWCNPISGHATLYWYQQILGQGPKLLIQFQNNGVVDDSQLPKDRFSAERLKGVDSTLKIQPAKLEDSAVYLCASSPLRGAAYEQYFGPGTRLTVT.

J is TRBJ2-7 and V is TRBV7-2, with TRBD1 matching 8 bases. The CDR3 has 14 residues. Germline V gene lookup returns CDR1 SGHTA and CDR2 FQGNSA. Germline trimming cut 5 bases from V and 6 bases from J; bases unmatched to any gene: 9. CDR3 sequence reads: CASSARQGMGEQYF. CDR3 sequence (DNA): TGTGCCAGCAGCGCCCGACAGGGGATGGGCGAGCAGTACTTC.

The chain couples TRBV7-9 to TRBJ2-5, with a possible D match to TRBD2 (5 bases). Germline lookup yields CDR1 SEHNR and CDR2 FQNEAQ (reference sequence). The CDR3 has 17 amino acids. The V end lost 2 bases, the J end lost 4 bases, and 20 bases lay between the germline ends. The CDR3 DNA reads TGTGCCAGCAGCTTAATTTTGGCATGGGTTCGGGGAGAGACCCAGTACTTC. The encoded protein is CASSLILAWVRGETQYF.

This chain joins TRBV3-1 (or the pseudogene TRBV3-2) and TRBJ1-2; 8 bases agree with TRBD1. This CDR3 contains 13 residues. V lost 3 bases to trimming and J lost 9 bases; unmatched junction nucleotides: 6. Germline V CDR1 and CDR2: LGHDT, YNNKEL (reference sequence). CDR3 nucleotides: TGTGCCAGCAGCCAGGAGGACAGGGCAAGCTACACCTTC. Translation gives CASSQEDRASYTF.

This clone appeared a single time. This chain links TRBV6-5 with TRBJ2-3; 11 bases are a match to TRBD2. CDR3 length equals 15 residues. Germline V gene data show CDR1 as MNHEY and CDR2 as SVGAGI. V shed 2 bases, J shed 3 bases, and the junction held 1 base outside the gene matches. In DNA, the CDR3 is TGTGCCAGCAGTTACACTAGCGGGGGAACAGATACGCAGTATTTT. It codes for CASSYTSGGTDTQYF.

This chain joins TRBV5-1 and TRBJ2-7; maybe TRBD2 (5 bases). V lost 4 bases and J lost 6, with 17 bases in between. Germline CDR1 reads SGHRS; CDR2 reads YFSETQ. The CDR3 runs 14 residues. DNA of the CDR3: TGCGCCAGCAGCCATAGTAGCGAGGCCGGCGAGCAGTACTTC. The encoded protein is CASSHSSEAGEQYF.

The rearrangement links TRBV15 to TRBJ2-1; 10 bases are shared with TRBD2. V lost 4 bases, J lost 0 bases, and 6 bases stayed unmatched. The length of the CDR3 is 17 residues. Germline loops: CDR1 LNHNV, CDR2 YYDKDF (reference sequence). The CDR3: CATSTWTSGFSYNEQFF. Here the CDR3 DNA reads TGTGCCACCAGCACTTGGACTAGCGGATTCTCCTACAATGAGCAGTTCTTC.

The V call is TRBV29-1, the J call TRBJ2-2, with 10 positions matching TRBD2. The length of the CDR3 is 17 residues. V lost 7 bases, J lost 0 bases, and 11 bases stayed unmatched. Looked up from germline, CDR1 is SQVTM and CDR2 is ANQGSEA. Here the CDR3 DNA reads TGCAGCGCCGCCTACACTAGCGGGGCGACGAACACCGGGGAGCTGTTTTTT. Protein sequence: CSAAYTSGATNTGELFF.

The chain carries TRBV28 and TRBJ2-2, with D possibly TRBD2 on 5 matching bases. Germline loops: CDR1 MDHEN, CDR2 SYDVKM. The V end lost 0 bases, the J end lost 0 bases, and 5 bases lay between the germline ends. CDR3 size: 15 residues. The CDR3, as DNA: TGTGCCAGCAGTTTATGGGAGGCGAACACCGGGGAGCTGTTTTTT. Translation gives CASSLWEANTGELFF. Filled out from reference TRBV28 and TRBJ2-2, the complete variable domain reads DVKVTQSSRYLVKRTGEKVFLECVQDMDHENMFWYRQDPGLGLRLIYFSYDVKMKEKGDIPEGYSVSREKKERFSLILESASTNQTSMYLCASSLWEANTGELFFGEGSRLTVL.

The CDR3 reads CASSRLGPYEQYF. The CDR3, as DNA: TGTGCCAGCAGCCGTTTGGGCCCCTACGAGCAGTACTTC. This chain joins TRBV7-9 and TRBJ2-7; D gene ambiguous. The CDR3 covers 13 residues. Trimming took off 5 bases at V and 2 bases at J, with 10 bases between the two ends. CDR1 and CDR2 (germline): SEHNR, FQNEAQ (reference sequence).

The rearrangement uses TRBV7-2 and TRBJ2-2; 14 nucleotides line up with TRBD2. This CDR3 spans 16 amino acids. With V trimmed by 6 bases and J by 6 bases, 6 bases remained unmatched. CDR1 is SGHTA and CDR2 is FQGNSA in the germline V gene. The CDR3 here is CASRPPGLAGAGELFF. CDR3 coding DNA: TGTGCCAGCAGGCCTCCGGGACTAGCGGGAGCCGGGGAGCTGTTTTTT.

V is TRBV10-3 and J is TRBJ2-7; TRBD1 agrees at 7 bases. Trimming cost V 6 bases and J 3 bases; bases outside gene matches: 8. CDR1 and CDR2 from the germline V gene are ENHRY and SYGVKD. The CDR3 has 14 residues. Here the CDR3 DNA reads TGTGCCATCAGCCTTAGACAGGGCTACTACGAGCAGTACTTC. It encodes CAISLRQGYYEQYF.

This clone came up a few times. The CDR3: CAISESSPRTGWGQETQYF. As DNA, the CDR3 is TGTGCCATCAGTGAGTCGTCCCCTAGGACAGGATGGGGACAAGAGACCCAGTACTTC. V usage is TRBV10-3 and J usage is TRBJ2-5; 7 bases are a match to TRBD1. V trimming: 0 bases; J trimming: 2 bases; junction bases outside the gene matches: 15. The CDR3 length is 19 residues. Germline CDR1 ENHRY, CDR2 SYGVKD.

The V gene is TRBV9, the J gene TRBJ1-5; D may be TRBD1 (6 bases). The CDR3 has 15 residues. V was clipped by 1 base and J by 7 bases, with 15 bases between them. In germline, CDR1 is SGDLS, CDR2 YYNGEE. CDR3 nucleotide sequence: TGTGCCAGCAGCGTATCCCCCAACAGGGAACAGCCCCAGCATTTT. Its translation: CASSVSPNREQPQHF.

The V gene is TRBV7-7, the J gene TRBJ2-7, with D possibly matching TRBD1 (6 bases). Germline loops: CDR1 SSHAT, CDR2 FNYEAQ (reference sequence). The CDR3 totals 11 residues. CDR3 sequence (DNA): TGTGCTAGGGAACAGGGCGACGAGCAGTACTTC. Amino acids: CAREQGDEQYF.

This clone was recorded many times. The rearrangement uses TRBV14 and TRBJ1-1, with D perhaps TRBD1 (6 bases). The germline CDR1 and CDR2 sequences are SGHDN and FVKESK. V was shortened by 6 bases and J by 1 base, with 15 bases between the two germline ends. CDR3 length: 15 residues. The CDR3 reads CASRATTGRNTEAFF. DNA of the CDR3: TGTGCCAGCAGAGCTACGACAGGACGGAACACTGAAGCTTTCTTT.

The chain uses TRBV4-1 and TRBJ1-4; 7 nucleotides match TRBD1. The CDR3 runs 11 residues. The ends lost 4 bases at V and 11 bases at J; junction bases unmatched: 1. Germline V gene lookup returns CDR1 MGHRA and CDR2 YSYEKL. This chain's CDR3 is CASSPGQKLFF. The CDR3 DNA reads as TGCGCCAGCAGCCCGGGACAGAAACTGTTTTTT.